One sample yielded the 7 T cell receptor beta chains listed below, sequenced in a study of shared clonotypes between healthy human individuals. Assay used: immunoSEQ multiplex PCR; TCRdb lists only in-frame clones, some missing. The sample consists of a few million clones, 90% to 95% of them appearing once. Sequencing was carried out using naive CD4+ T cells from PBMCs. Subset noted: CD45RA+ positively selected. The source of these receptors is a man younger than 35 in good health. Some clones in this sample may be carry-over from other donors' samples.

CDR3 DNA: TGTGCCAGTAAATCTCAGCGGGGACTTTACTACGAGCAGTACTTC. This codes for CASKSQRGLYYEQYF. This chain links TRBV19 with TRBJ2-7; 7 bases fit TRBD2. CDR1 and CDR2 (germline): LNHDA, SQIVND (reference sequence). This CDR3 comprises 15 residues. Trimming cost V 7 bases and J 3 bases; bases outside gene matches: 12.

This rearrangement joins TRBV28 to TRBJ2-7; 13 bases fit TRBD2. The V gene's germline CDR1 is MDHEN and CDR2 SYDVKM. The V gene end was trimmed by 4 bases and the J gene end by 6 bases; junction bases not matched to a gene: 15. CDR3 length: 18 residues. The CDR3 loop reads CASSSIQRTSGSLIEQYF. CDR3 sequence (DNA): TGTGCCAGCAGTTCCATCCAAAGGACTAGCGGGAGTCTGATCGAGCAGTACTTC.

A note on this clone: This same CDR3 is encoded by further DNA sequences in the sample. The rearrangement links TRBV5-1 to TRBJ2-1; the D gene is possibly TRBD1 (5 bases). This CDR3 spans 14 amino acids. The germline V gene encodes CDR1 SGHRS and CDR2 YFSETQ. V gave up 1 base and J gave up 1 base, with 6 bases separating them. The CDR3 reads CASSLPGSYNEQFF. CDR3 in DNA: TGCGCCAGCAGCTTGCCAGGGTCCTACAATGAGCAGTTCTTC.

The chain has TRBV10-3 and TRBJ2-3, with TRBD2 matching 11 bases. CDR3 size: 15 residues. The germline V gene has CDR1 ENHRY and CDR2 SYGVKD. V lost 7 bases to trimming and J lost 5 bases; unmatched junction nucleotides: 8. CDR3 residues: CAIKASGRSGDTQYF. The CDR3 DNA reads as TGTGCCATCAAGGCTAGCGGGAGGTCGGGAGATACGCAGTATTTT.

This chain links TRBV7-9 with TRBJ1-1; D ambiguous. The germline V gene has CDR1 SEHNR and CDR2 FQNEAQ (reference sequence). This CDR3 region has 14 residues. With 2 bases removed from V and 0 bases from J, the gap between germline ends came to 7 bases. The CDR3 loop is CASSLTAMNTEAFF. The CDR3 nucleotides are TGTGCCAGCAGCTTAACAGCGATGAACACTGAAGCTTTCTTT.

CDR3 coding DNA: TGTGCCAGCAGCGGGGCCGGTCAAGAGACCCAGTACTTC. Translation: CASSGAGQETQYF. The rearrangement links TRBV5-4 to TRBJ2-5; D perhaps matches TRBD1 (5 bases). Germline V gene data show CDR1 as SGHNT and CDR2 as YYREEE (reference sequence). The CDR3 is 13 residues long. V lost 4 bases and J lost 2, with 9 bases in between. Combining the CDR3 with reference TRBV5-4 and TRBJ2-5 gives the whole variable domain ETGVTQSPTHLIKTRGQQVTLRCSSQSGHNTVSWYQQALGQGPQFIFQYYREEENGRGNFPPRFSGLQFPNYSSELNVNALELDDSALYLCASSGAGQETQYFGPGTRLLVL.

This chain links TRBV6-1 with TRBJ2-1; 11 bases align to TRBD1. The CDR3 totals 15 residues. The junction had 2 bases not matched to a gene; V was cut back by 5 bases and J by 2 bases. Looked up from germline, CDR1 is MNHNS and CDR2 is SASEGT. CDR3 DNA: TGTGCCAGCAGTAGGGACAGGGGGGCCTACAATGAGCAGTTCTTC. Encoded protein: CASSRDRGAYNEQFF.